This T cell receptor (beta chain) came from a study of blood T cell repertoires in COVID-19. Produced via immunoSEQ multiplex PCR; TCRdb's table is partial and in-frame only. The sample records roughly 200,000 clones, 85% being singletons. The CDR3 totals 13 residues. Per the germline V gene, CDR1 is SGHRS and CDR2 is YFSETQ. J gave up 3 bases and V 7 bases, and 2 bases lay outside the gene matches. This clone showed up just once. This sequence joins TRBV5-1 and TRBJ2-3; the match to TRBD1 covers 10 bases. What was sequenced was PBMCs or T cells enriched from blood (not recorded which). The sequence was obtained from a man between 35 and 55 years old who had recovered from COVID-19. The CDR3 region is CASSGQGTDTQYF. The CDR3 bases are TGCGCCAGCTCGGGACAGGGGACAGATACGCAGTATTTT.